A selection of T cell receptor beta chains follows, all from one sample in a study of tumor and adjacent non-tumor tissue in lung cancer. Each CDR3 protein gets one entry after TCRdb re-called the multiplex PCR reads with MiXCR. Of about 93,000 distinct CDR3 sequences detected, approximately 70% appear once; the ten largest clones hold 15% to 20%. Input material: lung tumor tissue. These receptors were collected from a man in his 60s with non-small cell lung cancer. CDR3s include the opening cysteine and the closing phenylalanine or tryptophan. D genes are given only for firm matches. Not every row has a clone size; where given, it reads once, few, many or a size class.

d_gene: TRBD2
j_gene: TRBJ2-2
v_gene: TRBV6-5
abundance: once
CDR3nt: TGTGCCAGCAGCTACCTCCGGGGGGAGCCCGGGGAGCCGTTTTTC
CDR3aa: CASSYLRGEPGEPFF

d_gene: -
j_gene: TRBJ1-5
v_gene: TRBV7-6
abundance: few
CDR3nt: TGTGCCAGCAGCCCCTATTCCGGGACGAACGGCAATCAGCCCCAGCATTTT
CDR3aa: CASSPYSGTNGNQPQHF

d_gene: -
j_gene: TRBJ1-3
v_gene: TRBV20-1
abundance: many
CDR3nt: TGCAGTGCCCAAATACCCCCGGGAAACACCATATATTTT
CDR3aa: CSAQIPPGNTIYF

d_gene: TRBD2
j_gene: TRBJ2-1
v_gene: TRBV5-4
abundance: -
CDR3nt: TGTGCCAGCAGCCCGGGCGTGGGGGGGGCTTGGACTAGCGGGAGTGAACAGTTCTTC
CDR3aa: CASSPGVGGAWTSGSEQFF

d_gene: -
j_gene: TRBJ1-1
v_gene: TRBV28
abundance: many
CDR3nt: TGTGCCAGCAGTTTATTTGGGATCCTAAACACTGAAGCTTTCTTT
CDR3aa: CASSLFGILNTEAFF

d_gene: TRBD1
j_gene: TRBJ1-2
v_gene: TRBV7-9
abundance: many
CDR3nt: TGTGCCAGCAGCTTAGGACAGGGGGCGGACTATGGCTACACCTTC
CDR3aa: CASSLGQGADYGYTF

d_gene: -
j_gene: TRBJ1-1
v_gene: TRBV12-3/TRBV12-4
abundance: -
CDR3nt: TGTGCCAGCAGTGTAAAGAGGGACACTGAAACTTTCTTT
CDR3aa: CASSVKRDTETFF

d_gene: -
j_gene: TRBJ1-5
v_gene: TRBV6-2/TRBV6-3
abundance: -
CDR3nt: TGTGCCAGCAACAAAGGAGATCAGCCCCAGCATTTT
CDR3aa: CASNKGDQPQHF

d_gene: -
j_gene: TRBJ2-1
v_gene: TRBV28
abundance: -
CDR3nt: TGTGTCAGCGGCACCCTAGCAGTCCCCTTTAACAATGAGCAGTTCTTC
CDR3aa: CVSGTLAVPFNNEQFF

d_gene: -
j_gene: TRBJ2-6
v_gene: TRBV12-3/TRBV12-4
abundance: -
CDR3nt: TGTGCCAACAGTCAGAGGGGGGCTGGGGCCAACGTCCTGAGTTTC
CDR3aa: CANSQRGAGANVLSF

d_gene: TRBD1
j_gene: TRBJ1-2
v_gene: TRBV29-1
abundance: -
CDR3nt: TGCAGCGTTGAAGTTAGGACAGGGGCGTGGGTCTACGCCTTC
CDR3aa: CSVEVRTGAWVYAF

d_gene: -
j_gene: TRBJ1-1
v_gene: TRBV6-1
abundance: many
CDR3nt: TGTGCCAGCAGTGAGCGGGGTGCCAACACTGAAGCTTTCTTT
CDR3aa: CASSERGANTEAFF

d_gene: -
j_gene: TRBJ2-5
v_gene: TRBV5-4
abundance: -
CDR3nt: TGTGCCAGCAGCCTAAGGCCCAGATCCCTCCAAGAGACCCAGTACTTC
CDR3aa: CASSLRPRSLQETQYF

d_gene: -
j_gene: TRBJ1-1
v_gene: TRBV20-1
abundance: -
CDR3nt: TGCATTGCTAGAGATCTCCCGGGGGCGGGGGACACTGAAGCTTTCTTT
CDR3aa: CIARDLPGAGDTEAFF

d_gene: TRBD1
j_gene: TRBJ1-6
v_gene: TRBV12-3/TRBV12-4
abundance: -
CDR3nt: TGTACCAGCAGCCCGACAGGGGGTCATTTACCCCTCCACTTT
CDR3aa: CTSSPTGGHLPLHF

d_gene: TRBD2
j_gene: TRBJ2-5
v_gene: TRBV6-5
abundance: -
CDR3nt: TGTGCCAGCAGTCCTGCCCAAACCCGACTAGCGGGACTCCAAGGGACCCAGTACTTC
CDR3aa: CASSPAQTRLAGLQGTQYF

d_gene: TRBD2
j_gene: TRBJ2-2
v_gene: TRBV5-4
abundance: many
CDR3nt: TGTGCCAGCAGCTTCGTGGTCGGGAGGAGGTCCACCGGGGAGCTGTTTTTT
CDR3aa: CASSFVVGRRSTGELFF

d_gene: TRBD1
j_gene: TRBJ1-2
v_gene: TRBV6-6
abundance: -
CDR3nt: TGTGACAGCAGTTACAGGCGTGGACAGGCGGGCCACTATGGCCACACCTTC
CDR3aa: CDSSYRRGQAGHYGHTF

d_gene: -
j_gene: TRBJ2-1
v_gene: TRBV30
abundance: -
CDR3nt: TGTGCCTGGGGCCGCAGTGGGACGGGAGCGACAAATGAGCAGTTCTTC
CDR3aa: CAWGRSGTGATNEQFF

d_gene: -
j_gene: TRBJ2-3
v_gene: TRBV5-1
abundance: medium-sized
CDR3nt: TGCGCCAGCAGCTCGGACACGACCGATACGCAGTATTTT
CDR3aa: CASSSDTTDTQYF

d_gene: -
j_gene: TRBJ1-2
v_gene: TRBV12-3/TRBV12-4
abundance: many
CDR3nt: TGTGCCAGCAGTTTTAGTACAGGAGATGGCTACACCTTC
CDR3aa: CASSFSTGDGYTF

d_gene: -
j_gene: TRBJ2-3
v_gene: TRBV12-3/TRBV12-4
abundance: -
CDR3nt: -
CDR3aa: CASILATTDTQSF

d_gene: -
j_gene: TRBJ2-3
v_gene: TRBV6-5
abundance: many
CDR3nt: TGTGCCAGCAGTCTCGAGGGTACGCAGTATTTT
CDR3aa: CASSLEGTQYF

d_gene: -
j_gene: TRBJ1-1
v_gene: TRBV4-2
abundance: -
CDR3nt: TGTGCCAGCAGCCAAGAAAGGGGAGGTGTAGCTTCCTTT
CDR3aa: CASSQERGGVASF

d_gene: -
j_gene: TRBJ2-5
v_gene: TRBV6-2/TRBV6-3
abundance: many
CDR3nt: TGTGCCAGCAGCCCATACCAGACGGGCCAAGAGACCCAGTACTTC
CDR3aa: CASSPYQTGQETQYF

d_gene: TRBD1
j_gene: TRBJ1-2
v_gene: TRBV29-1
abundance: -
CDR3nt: TGCAGCGTTGGGGGACAGCCCAACTATGGCTACGCCTTC
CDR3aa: CSVGGQPNYGYAF

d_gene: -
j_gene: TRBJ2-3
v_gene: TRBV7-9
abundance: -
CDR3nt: TGTGCCAGCAGCTTGTGGAGGGCGGGGGATACGCAGTATTTT
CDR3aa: CASSLWRAGDTQYF

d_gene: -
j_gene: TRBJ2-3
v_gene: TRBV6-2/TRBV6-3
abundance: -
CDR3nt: TGTGCCAGCAGTTACCGTTGGAGCACAGATACGCACTATTTT
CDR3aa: CASSYRWSTDTHYF

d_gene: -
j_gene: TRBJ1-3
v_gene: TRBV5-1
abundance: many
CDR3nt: TGCGCCAGCAGCTTCGGAAACACCATATATTTT
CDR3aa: CASSFGNTIYF

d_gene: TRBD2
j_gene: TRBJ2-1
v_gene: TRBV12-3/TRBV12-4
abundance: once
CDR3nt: TGTGCCAGCAATTCCTCGTTGGCTAGCGGGGTGTACAATGAGCAGTTCTTC
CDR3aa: CASNSSLASGVYNEQFF

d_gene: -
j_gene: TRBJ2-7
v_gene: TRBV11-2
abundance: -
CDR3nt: TGTACCAGCAGCTCCCCCCGTGGGATCTTCTCCTACGAGCAGTACTTC
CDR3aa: CTSSSPRGIFSYEQYF

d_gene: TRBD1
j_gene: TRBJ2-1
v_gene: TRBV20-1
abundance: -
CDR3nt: TGCAGTGCTAGAGATCCGACAGGGGGGAATGAGCAGTTCTTC
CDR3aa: CSARDPTGGNEQFF

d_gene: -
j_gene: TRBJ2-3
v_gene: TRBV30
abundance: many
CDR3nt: TGTGCCTGGAGGAGGTCCGGGGCCTCACATACGCAGTATTTT
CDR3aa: CAWRRSGASHTQYF

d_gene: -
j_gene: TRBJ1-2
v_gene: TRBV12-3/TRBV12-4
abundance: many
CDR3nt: TGTGCCAGCAGTTTCTACAGTAATGGCTACACCTTC
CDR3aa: CASSFYSNGYTF

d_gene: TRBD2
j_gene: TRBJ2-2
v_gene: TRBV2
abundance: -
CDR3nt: TGTGCCTGCAGTGGGACTAGCGGGGGAAATACCGGGGAGCTGTTTTTT
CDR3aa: CACSGTSGGNTGELFF

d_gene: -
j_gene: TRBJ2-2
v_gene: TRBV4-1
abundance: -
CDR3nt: TGCGCCAGCTGCCAAGAATCCGGCAGGGCGGCCGAGGAGCTGTTTTTT
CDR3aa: CASCQESGRAAEELFF

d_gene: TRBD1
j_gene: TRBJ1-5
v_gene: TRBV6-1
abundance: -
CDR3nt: TGTGCTAGTGTACAGGGGCTTCAGCCCCAGCATTTT
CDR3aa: CASVQGLQPQHF

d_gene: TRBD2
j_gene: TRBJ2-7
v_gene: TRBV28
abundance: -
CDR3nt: TGTGCCAGCAGTTTATCGCAGGACGCGGGAGGATCCTACGAGCAGTACTTC
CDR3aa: CASSLSQDAGGSYEQYF

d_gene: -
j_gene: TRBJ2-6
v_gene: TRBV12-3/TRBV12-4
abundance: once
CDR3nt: TGCGCCAGCAGTTCTACAGAGACAGACGTCCTGACTTTC
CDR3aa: CASSSTETDVLTF

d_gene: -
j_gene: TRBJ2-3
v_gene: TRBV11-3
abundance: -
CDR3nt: TGTGCCAGCAGCTTAGATCTCGCCGGTACCGATACGCAGTATTTT
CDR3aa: CASSLDLAGTDTQYF

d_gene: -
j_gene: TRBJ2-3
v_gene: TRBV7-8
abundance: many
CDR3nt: TGTGCCATCAGCTCCCGGATGACAGCGAGCACAGATACGCAGTATTTT
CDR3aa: CAISSRMTASTDTQYF

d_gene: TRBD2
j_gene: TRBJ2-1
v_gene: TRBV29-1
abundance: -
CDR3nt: TGTAACGTTGGACTAGTCGACAATGAGCAGTTCTTC
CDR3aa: CNVGLVDNEQFF

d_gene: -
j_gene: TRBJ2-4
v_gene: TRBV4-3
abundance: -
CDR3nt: TGCGCCAGCAGCCAATATGAGGCGGCAGGCCCGGGCTTAGACAAAAACATTCAGTACTTC
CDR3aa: CASSQYEAAGPGLDKNIQYF

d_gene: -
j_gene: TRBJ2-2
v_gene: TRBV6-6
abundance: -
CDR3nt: TGTGCCAGCACCTATTGGGGGGTCGGGGAGCTGTTTTTT
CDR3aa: CASTYWGVGELFF

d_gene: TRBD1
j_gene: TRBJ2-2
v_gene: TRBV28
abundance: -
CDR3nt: TGTGCCAGCAGCGTCGGGGGACAGGGGGCCGGGGAGCTGTTTTTT
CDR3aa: CASSVGGQGAGELFF

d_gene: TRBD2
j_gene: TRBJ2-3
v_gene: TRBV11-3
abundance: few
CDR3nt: TGTGCCAGTCGGACGGCGGGAGATACCACAGATACGCAGTATTTT
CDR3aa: CASRTAGDTTDTQYF

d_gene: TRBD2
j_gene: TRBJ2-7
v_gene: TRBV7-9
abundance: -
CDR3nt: TGTGCCAGCAACAACCCGACTAGCGGGAGATACGAGCAGTACTTC
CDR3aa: CASNNPTSGRYEQYF